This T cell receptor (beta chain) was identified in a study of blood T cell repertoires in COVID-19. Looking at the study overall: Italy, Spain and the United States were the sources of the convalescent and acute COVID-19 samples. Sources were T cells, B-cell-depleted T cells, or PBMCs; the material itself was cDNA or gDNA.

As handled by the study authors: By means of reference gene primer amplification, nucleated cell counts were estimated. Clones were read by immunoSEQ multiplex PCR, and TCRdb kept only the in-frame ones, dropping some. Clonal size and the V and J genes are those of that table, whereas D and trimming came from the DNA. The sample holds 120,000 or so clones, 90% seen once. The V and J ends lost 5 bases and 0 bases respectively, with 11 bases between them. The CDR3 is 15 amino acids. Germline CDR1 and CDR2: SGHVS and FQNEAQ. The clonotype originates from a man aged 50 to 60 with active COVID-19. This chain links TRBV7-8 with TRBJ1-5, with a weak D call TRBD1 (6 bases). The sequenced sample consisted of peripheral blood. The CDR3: CASSRGQHSNQPQHF. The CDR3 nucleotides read TGTGCCAGCAGCCGCGGACAGCATAGCAATCAGCCCCAGCATTTT.